Following are 25 T cell receptor beta chains from one sample sequenced in a study of CD8+CD57+ T cells in acquired aplastic anemia. Sequencing was done on patients that had shown CD8+CD57+ cell expansion by flow cytometry. Profiling of TCR beta VDJ combinations and CDR3 sequences used genomic DNA as template. TCRdb used MiXCR to reprocess the reads, holding one entry per CDR3 protein. Among a few hundred thousand distinct CDR3 sequences listed, roughly 80% were seen once. Sequencing was done on a sample of sorted CD4+, CD8+, or CD8+CD57+ T cells (not recorded which) from PBMCs. The origin of the receptors is a human donor with aplastic anemia.

The chain uses TRBV11-3 and TRBJ2-6, with D perhaps given as TRBD1 or TRBD2 (6 bases each). CDR1 is SGHNT, CDR2 YENEEA, per germline. Trimming pared 5 bases from V and 4 bases from J, leaving 12 bases between. The CDR3 spans 15 residues. In DNA, the CDR3 is TGTGCCAGCAGCCGGGGGCCGAACGGGGCCAACGTCCTGACTTTC. Translated: CASSRGPNGANVLTF.

The chain has TRBV5-5 and TRBJ1-2; possible D gene TRBD1, 6 bases. Between the trimmed V and J ends, which lost 5 bases and 3 bases, there was a span of 17 bases. CDR3 length equals 15 residues. Germline CDR1 and CDR2: SGHKS and YYEKEE (reference sequence). The CDR3 reads CASSLSGGLDYGYTF. Here the CDR3 DNA reads TGTGCCAGCAGTTTATCGGGGGGCTTGGACTATGGCTACACCTTC.

V and J are TRBV6-9 and TRBJ2-7; TRBD1 matches 8 bases. V lost 5 bases, J lost 6 bases, and 15 bases stayed unmatched. The CDR3 spans 16 residues. Per the germline V gene, CDR1 is MNHGY and CDR2 is SVAAGI. In DNA, the CDR3 is TGTGCCAGCAGTCCGCCGGGACAGGCGAACCTGGCCGAGCAGTACGTC. It translates to CASSPPGQANLAEQYV.

The J gene is TRBJ1-5, the V gene TRBV7-9; D is ambiguous. The CDR3 has 13 residues. CDR1 SEHNR and CDR2 FQNEAQ come from the germline V gene (reference sequence). Trimming removed 4 bases from V and 16 bases from J, with 20 bases in between. The CDR3 coding sequence is TGTGCCAGCAGCTCCACACTTAACGGGCCCAACCATTTT. Protein sequence: CASSSTLNGPNHF.

This chain connects TRBV2 to TRBJ1-3; D gene ambiguous. With 4 bases removed from V and 0 bases from J, the gap between germline ends came to 10 bases. Looked up from germline, CDR1 is SNHLY and CDR2 is FYNNEI. The CDR3 has 15 residues. The CDR3 is CASSGTWLSGNTIYF. The CDR3 coding sequence is TGTGCCAGCAGTGGCACCTGGCTCTCTGGAAACACCATATATTTT.

Points on this clonotype: Since no conserved phenylalanine or tryptophan closes the CDR3, a read error is the likely cause. Because the CDR3's place on the DNA is in doubt, the DNA is left out and the CDR3 is given as listed by TCRdb. The rearrangement joins TRBV9 to TRBJ2-3; TRBD1 is taken as the D call from the table, unchecked against the DNA. The germline V gene has CDR1 SGDLS and CDR2 YYNGEE. A total of 14 residues make up the CDR3, ends included. This chain's CDR3 is CASSSGGDSRNQPL.

The chain joins TRBV7-8 to TRBJ2-3; 7 bases are a match to TRBD2. V was pared by 8 bases and J by 15 bases, with 23 bases of the junction left unmatched. CDR3 size: 15 residues. The germline CDR1 and CDR2 sequences are SGHVS and FQNEAQ. As DNA, the CDR3 is TGTGCCAGCGGATGGGGGGGAACGCAGTCTTATGGGCCATATTTT. This translates into CASGWGGTQSYGPYF.

The V and J genes are TRBV9 and TRBJ2-1, with 7 bases matching TRBD2. The CDR3 runs to 16 residues. The trim removed 0 bases at V and 3 bases at J, leaving 6 bases unmatched. In germline, CDR1 is SGDLS, CDR2 YYNGEE. CDR3 bases: TGTGCCAGCAGCGTAGACGGCGGGGGAATCTACAATGAGCAGTTCTTC. Its protein product is CASSVDGGGIYNEQFF.

As to this clonotype: Without the conserved terminal phenylalanine or tryptophan, this CDR3 likely stems from a read error. The DNA is left out, because the CDR3 cannot be placed on it with certainty; the CDR3 is given as TCRdb lists it. V usage is TRBV7-8 and J usage is TRBJ1-2. Germline V CDR1 and CDR2: SGHVS, FQNEAQ. Counting both end residues, the CDR3 totals 13 amino acids. CDR3 sequence: CASSQARAAGNNY.

The rearrangement uses TRBV7-3 and TRBJ1-2; D perhaps matches TRBD1 (5 bases). CDR1 and CDR2 (germline): SGHTA, FQGTGA. V lost 5 bases and J 14 bases, leaving 27 bases between the germline ends. The CDR3 has 15 residues. The CDR3 DNA reads TGTGCCAGCAGCCCAAAGGGGACCTGGGGAGAGACCCAGACCTTC. Protein product: CASSPKGTWGETQTF.

This clonotype was counted once. The rearrangement joins TRBV2 to TRBJ2-3; D is ambiguous. Trimming removed 9 bases from V and 5 bases from J, with 15 bases in between. CDR3 length equals 13 residues. Looked up from germline, CDR1 is SNHLY and CDR2 is FYNNEI. Written as DNA, the CDR3 is TGTGCCAGTGGTTCCGGACGGAGAGATACGCAGTATTTT. Translated, it gives CASGSGRRDTQYF. Complete variable domain (other parts from reference TRBV2 and TRBJ2-3): EPEVTQTPSHQVTQMGQEVILRCVPISNHLYFYWYRQILGQKVEFLVSFYNNEISEKSEIFDDQFSVERPDGSNFTLKIRSTKLEDSAMYFCASGSGRRDTQYFGPGTRLTVL.

The chain has TRBV7-2 and TRBJ2-7; 8 nucleotides align to TRBD1. The CDR3 has 14 amino acids. Trimming took 5 bases from V and 9 from J; bases not matched to a gene: 12. The V gene's germline CDR1 is SGHTA and CDR2 FQGNSA. CDR3 sequence reads: CASSQGVTGDAQYF. In DNA, the CDR3 is TGTGCCAGCAGCCAGGGAGTGACAGGGGACGCGCAGTACTTC.

Worth noting for this clonotype: A read error is likely, as this CDR3 ends without the conserved phenylalanine or tryptophan. Because the CDR3's place on the DNA is in doubt, the DNA is left out and the CDR3 is given as listed by TCRdb. The chain couples TRBV2 to TRBJ2-1; the table gives TRBD1 as D, unverified against the DNA. The CDR3 totals 16 residues, both ends included. Germline-derived CDR1 and CDR2 are SNHLY and FYNNEI. This chain's CDR3 is CASSDGGGHEQFFGPG.

This clonotype was found a few times. The rearrangement joins TRBV5-1 to TRBJ2-7; D possibly matches TRBD1 or TRBD2 (5 bases each). The germline gives CDR1 SGHRS, CDR2 YFSETQ. This CDR3 has 18 amino acids. The CDR3 is CASSLERDGLALSYEQYV. The CDR3 DNA is TGTGCCAGCAGCTTGGAGAGGGACGGGCTAGCCCTTTCCTACGAGCAGTACGTC.

On this clonotype: The DNA is omitted, as the CDR3 cannot be located on it reliably, and the CDR3 follows TCRdb's listing. The CDR3 sequence is CASGVAGDIQYFGF. This sequence joins TRBV9 and TRBJ2-3; TRBD1 is the table's D call, not checked against the DNA. Ends included, the CDR3 has 14 residues. Germline V CDR1 and CDR2: SGDLS, YYNGEE.

On this clonotype itself: As the CDR3 is not closed by the conserved phenylalanine or tryptophan, this likely results from a read error. The DNA is left out, because the CDR3 cannot be placed on it with certainty; the CDR3 is given as TCRdb lists it. CDR3 region: CASGDGGRNGQDEDLC. This rearrangement joins TRBV2 to TRBJ2-1; the table assigns TRBD1, which was not confirmed against the DNA. Per germline, CDR1 SNHLY and CDR2 FYNNEI. The CDR3 spans 16 residues, counting both ends.

Points on this clonotype: This is likely a read error, given that the CDR3 carries no conserved phenylalanine or tryptophan at its end. The DNA is left out, because the CDR3 cannot be placed on it with certainty; the CDR3 is given as TCRdb lists it. The chain couples TRBV7-9 to TRBJ2-3; TRBD1 is taken as the D call from the table, unchecked against the DNA. In germline, CDR1 is SEHNR, CDR2 FQNEAQ (reference sequence). Inclusive of both ends, the CDR3 amounts to 12 amino acids. CDR3 region: CASSFQRNGGCD.

This chain links TRBV2 with TRBJ2-1; D might be TRBD1 (5 bases). CDR1 is SNHLY and CDR2 is FYNNEI in the germline V gene. CDR3 size: 15 residues. The germline V and J ends were trimmed by 6 bases and 7 bases, with 19 bases remaining between them. The CDR3 nucleotides read TGTGCCAGCAGCTTTGGGTCAGGGATAAGGAATGAGCAGTTCTTC. This sequence encodes CASSFGSGIRNEQFF.

Of note for this clonotype: In this CDR3 the conserved last residue, phenylalanine or tryptophan, is missing, so a read error is likely. The DNA is left out, because the CDR3 cannot be placed on it with certainty; the CDR3 is given as TCRdb lists it. The rearrangement uses TRBV7-2 and TRBJ2-6. The germline CDR1 and CDR2 sequences are SGHTA and FQGNSA. With termini counted, the CDR3 has 16 amino acids. The CDR3 region is CASSLAGSYGAHVLTP.

Remarks on this clonotype: No conserved phenylalanine or tryptophan ends this CDR3, so it is likely a read error. The DNA is left out, because the CDR3 cannot be placed on it with certainty; the CDR3 is given as TCRdb lists it. The chain couples TRBV2 to TRBJ2-1; the table calls TRBD1, which could not be checked here. The CDR3 comprises 16 residues, both ends counted. The germline V gene has CDR1 SNHLY and CDR2 FYNNEI. This chain's CDR3 is CASSDGGIHEQFFGLV.

This chain links TRBV7-3 with TRBJ2-6; maybe TRBD2 (6 bases). Trimming shortened V by 6 bases and J by 16 bases, and 28 bases separated the two germline ends. The CDR3 sequence is 16 residues long. Per germline, CDR1 SGHTA and CDR2 FQGTGA. DNA of the CDR3: TGTGCCAGCAGTTCTGGCGGGACTTGGGGAGAGACCGAGCTGACTTTC. This gives the protein CASSSGGTWGETELTF.

As regards this clonotype: The conserved final phenylalanine or tryptophan is absent from the CDR3, which likely points to a read error. The rearrangement joins TRBV7-9 to TRBJ2-3; the D call may be TRBD1 or TRBD2 (6 bases each). Germline CDR1 is SEHNR and CDR2 is FQNEAQ (reference sequence). This CDR3 spans 13 amino acids. The CDR3: CASRVGGTDTQYV. The CDR3 nucleotides are TGTGCCAGCAGGGTCGGGGGCACCGATACGCAGTATGTG.

About this clonotype: Lacking the conserved final phenylalanine or tryptophan, this CDR3 likely reflects a read error. No DNA is shown, since the ends of the CDR3 on it are uncertain; the CDR3 is the one TCRdb lists. V usage is TRBV7-3 and J usage is TRBJ2-1; TRBD1 is the table's D call and was not checked against the DNA. CDR1 SGHTA and CDR2 FQGTGA come from the germline V gene. A total of 13 residues make up the CDR3, ends included. The chain's CDR3 is CASCDGGIHEEYL.

The chain couples TRBV2 to TRBJ1-6; D remains unclear. Between the trimmed V and J ends, which lost 5 bases and 2 bases, there was a span of 13 bases. CDR1 is SNHLY and CDR2 is FYNNEI in the germline V gene. This CDR3 comprises 16 residues. Here the CDR3 reads CASSYNGVAYNSPLHF. The CDR3 region has the DNA TGTGCCAGCAGTTATAACGGGGTGGCCTATAATTCACCCCTCCACTTT.

As to this clonotype: The CDR3 carries no conserved terminal phenylalanine or tryptophan, so it likely arises from a read error. No DNA is shown, since the ends of the CDR3 on it are uncertain; the CDR3 is the one TCRdb lists. The CDR3 loop reads CASGFQGSVGSD. The chain combines TRBV7-9 with TRBJ2-4; TRBD1 is the table's D call, not checked against the DNA. The germline V gene encodes CDR1 SEHNR and CDR2 FQNEAQ (reference sequence). The CDR3 totals 12 residues, both ends included.